This TCR beta chain is from a study of cytomegalovirus exposure and HLA in healthy donors. On the study more broadly: Among a few hundred genotyped donors, roughly 80% fell in the Caucasian-associated ancestry cluster. Study-level findings and limits: What a later analysis reportedly showed was that an Asian-associated ancestry cluster had fewer N-insertions than the roughly 670-donor mean. Rare TCR sequences predominated, though certain public TCRs were found in many donors.

A few counts support this clone. The antigen remains unidentified. With 60 Vbeta and 13 Jbeta primers, the PCR was carried out. TCRdb's table, derived via immunoSEQ multiplex PCR, lists solely in-frame clones and lacks some. The sample holds 150,000 or so clones, around 75% seen once. The sequence came from a man aged 30 to 45 in good health and CMV-seropositive. Sequences were obtained from PBMCs.

CDR3 DNA sequence: TGCGCCAGCAGCTCACGGGCCACTAGCGGGAGGGCTCATGAGCAGTTCTTC. Residues: CASSSRATSGRAHEQFF. The genes are TRBV5-1 and TRBJ2-1; 13 bases fit TRBD2. CDR1 and CDR2 from the germline V gene are SGHRS and YFSETQ. V lost 3 bases to trimming and J lost 8 bases; unmatched junction nucleotides: 11. This CDR3 has 17 amino acids.